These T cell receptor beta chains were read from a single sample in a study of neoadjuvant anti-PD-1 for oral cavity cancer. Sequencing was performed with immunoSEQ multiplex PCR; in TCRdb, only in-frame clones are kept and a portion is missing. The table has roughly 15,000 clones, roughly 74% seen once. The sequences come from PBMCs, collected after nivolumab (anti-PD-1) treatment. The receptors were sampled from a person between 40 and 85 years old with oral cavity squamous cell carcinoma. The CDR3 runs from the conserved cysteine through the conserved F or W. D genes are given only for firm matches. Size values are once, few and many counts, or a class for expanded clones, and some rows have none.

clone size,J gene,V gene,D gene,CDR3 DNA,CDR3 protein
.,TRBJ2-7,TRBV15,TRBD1,TGTGCCACCAGCATGGCCGGGACAGGTGGCGAGCAGTACTTC,CATSMAGTGGEQYF
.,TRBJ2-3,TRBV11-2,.,TGTGCCAGCAGCCGTTACTTGAGAGGGGCTAGCACAGATACGCAGTATTTT,CASSRYLRGASTDTQYF
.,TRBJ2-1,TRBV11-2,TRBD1,TGTGCCAGCAGCACGGTACAACAGGGGGGAAAGCAGTTCTTC,CASSTVQQGGKQFF
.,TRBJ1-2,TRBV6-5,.,TGTGCCAGCAGTTACTCCCTCGAGAATGGCTACACCTTC,CASSYSLENGYTF
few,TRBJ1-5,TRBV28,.,TGTGCCAGCAGTTTGGGAAATAGCAATCAGCCCCAGCATTTT,CASSLGNSNQPQHF
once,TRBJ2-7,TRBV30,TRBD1,TGTGCCTGGAGTGGGGGACAGAGACCCTACGAGCAGTACTTC,CAWSGGQRPYEQYF
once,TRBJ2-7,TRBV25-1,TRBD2,TGTGCCAGCAGTGAAACCAGAGGGACTAGCCTCACCGCGGGCGAGCAGTACTTC,CASSETRGTSLTAGEQYF
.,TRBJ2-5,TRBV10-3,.,TGTGCCATCAGTTCAAGGGCAGAAGAGACCCAGTACTTC,CAISSRAEETQYF
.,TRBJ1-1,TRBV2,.,TGTGCCAGCAGTGGGGACATCTCCACTGAAGCTTTCTTT,CASSGDISTEAFF
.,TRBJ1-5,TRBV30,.,TGTGCCTGGAGTTGGGCGGGGGGCAATCAGCCCCAGCATTTT,CAWSWAGGNQPQHF
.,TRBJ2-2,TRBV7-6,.,TGTGCCAGCAGCTTAGCGAGAAGTACCGGGGAGCTGTTTTTT,CASSLARSTGELFF
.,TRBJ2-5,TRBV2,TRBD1,TGTGCCAGCAGTAACAGGGGGAGAGAGGAGACCCAGTACTTC,CASSNRGREETQYF
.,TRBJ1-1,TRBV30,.,TGTGCCTGGGCGGGGGAGCTCGGAGGCAACACTGAAGCTTTCTTT,CAWAGELGGNTEAFF
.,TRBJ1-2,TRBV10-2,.,TGCGCCAGCAGTGATGGGATGGCCCGGTATGGCTACACCTTC,CASSDGMARYGYTF
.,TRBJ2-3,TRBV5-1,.,TGCGCCAGCAGCCCCGGGAACGGGAAGAGCACAGATACGCAGTATTTT,CASSPGNGKSTDTQYF
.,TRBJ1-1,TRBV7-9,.,TGTGCCAGCAGCTTAGAGTACAGGAACGAAGCTTTCTTT,CASSLEYRNEAFF
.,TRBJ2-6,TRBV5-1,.,TGCGCCAGCAGCTTGGAGATCTCTGGGGCCAACGTCCTGACTTTC,CASSLEISGANVLTF
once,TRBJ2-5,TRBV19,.,TGTGCCAGTAGGAACCAGGGTACGGAGACCCAGTACTTC,CASRNQGTETQYF
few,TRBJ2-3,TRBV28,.,TGTGCCAGCAGTTCCGGACAGCCAACAGATACGCAGTATTTT,CASSSGQPTDTQYF
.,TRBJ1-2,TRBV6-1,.,TGTGCCAGCAGTGACCAGGAGAGGGGTGGCTACACCTTC,CASSDQERGGYTF
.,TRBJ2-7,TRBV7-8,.,TGTGCCAGCACCTCCCAGGCGGTAGCGGACTCCTACGAGCAGTACTTC,CASTSQAVADSYEQYF
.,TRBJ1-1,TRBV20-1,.,TGCAGTGCTAGGGAGTACACTGAAGCTTTCTTT,CSAREYTEAFF
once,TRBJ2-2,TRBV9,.,TGTGCCAGCAGCGTAGTGGAAGCCTTCTCAAGCGGGGAGCTGTTTTTT,CASSVVEAFSSGELFF
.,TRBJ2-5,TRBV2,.,TGTGCCAGCAGTGAAGAGGAGACCCAGTACTTC,CASSEEETQYF
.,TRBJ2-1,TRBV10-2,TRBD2,TGCGCCAGCATGCTAGCGGGAGCCGCCTACAATGAGCAGTTCTTC,CASMLAGAAYNEQFF
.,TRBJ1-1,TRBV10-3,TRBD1,TGTGCCATCAGGGGTTACCTCGCAGGGGGTGACACTGAAGCTTTCTTT,CAIRGYLAGGDTEAFF
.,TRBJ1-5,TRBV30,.,TGTGCCTGGAATGACGGTGACAATCAGCCCCAGCATTTT,CAWNDGDNQPQHF
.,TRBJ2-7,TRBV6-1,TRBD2,TGTGCCAGCTCCTGGCGGACTAGAGACGAGCAGTACTTC,CASSWRTRDEQYF
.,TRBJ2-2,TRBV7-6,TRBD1,TGTGCCAGCAGCCAGGGACAGGGGGGGACCGGGGAGCTGTTTTTT,CASSQGQGGTGELFF